The clone carrying this TCR beta chain was observed a handful of times. Antigen specificity is unknown. Primers included in the PCR were 60 Vbeta and 13 Jbeta primers. Produced via immunoSEQ multiplex PCR; TCRdb's table is partial and in-frame only. The sample contains 150,000 to 250,000 clones, around 78% of which appear only once. The CDR3 runs to 18 residues. V shed 0 bases and J 5 bases; nucleotides not matched to a gene: 10. Germline lookup yields CDR1 LGHNT and CDR2 FRNRAP. The data were taken from a study of cytomegalovirus exposure and HLA in healthy donors. Study results and caveats: Most TCR sequences showed up rarely, but some public TCRs showed up in many donors. In a later analysis, productive TCRs from donors in an Asian-associated ancestry cluster reportedly carried fewer N-insertions than the cohort mean. The authors judged a highly shared variant cluster likely a sequencing artifact.

Sequencing was carried out using PBMCs. The receptor was isolated from a man aged 25-40 years in good health and CMV-seronegative. The gene calls are TRBV12-5 and TRBJ2-2, with 9 positions matching TRBD2. CDR3 DNA sequence: TGTGCTAGTGGTTTGGTCGACCCAACTAGCGGGTGGACCGGGGAGCTGTTTTTT. Protein sequence: CASGLVDPTSGWTGELFF.